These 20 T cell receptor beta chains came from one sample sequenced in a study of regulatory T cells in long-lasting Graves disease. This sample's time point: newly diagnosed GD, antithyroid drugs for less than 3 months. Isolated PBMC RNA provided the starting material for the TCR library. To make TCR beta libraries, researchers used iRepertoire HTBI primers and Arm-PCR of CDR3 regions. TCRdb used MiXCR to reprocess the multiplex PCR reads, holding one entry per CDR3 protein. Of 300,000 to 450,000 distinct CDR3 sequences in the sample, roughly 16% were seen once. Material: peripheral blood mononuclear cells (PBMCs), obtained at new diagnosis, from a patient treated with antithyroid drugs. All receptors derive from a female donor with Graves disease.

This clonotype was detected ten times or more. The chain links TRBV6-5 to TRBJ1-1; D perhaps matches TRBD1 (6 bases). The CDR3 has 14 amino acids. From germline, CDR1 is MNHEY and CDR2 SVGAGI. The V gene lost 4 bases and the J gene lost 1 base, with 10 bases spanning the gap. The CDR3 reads CASSSGTKNTEAFF. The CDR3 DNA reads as TGTGCCAGCAGTTCAGGGACAAAGAACACTGAAGCTTTCTTT.

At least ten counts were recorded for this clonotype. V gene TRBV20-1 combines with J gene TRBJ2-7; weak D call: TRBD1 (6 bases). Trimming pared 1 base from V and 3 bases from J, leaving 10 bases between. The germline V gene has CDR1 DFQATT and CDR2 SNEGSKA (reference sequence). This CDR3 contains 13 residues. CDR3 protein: CSARGGTNYEQYF. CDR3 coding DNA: TGCAGTGCTAGAGGAGGGACAAACTACGAGCAGTACTTC.

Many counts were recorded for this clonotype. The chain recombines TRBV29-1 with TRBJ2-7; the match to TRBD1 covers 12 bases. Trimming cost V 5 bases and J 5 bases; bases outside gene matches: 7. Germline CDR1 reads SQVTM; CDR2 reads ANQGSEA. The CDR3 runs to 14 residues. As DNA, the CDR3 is TGCAGCGTTCTTGGGGGACAGGGGGCCGACGAGCAGTACTTC. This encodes CSVLGGQGADEQYF.

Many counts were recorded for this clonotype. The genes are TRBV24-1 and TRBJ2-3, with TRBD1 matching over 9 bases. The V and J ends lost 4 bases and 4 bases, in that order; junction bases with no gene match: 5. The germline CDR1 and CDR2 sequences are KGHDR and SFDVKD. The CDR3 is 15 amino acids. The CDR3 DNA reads TGTGCCACCAGTGACGCCGGGACAGGGCCAGATACGCAGTATTTT. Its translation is CATSDAGTGPDTQYF.

Here the CDR3 reads CSVVSGSHSYEQYF. The DNA of the CDR3 is TGCAGCGTTGTGTCGGGGAGCCACTCCTACGAGCAGTACTTC. This rearrangement joins TRBV29-1 to TRBJ2-7; a weak D match, TRBD2 (5 bases). This CDR3 has 14 amino acids. Germline V gene sequence: CDR1 SQVTM, CDR2 ANQGSEA. V lost 4 bases and J lost 0, with 13 bases in between.

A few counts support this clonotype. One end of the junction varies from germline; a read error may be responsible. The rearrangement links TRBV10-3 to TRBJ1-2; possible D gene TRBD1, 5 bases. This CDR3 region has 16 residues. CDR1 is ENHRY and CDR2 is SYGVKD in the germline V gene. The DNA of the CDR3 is TGTGCCATCAGCTTAAATAAGGGGCAACCGGACTATGACTACACCTTC. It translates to CAISLNKGQPDYDYTF.

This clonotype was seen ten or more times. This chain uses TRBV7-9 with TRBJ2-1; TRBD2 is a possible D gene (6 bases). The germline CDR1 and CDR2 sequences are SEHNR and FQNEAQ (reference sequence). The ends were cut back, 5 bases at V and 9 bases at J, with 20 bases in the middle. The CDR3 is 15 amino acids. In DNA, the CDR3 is TGTGCCAGCAGCGTAGTCCCTAGACCCGGGGGTGAGCAGTTCTTC. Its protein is CASSVVPRPGGEQFF. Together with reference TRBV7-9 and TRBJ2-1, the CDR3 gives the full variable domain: DTGVSQNPRHKITKRGQNVTFRCDPISEHNRLYWYRQTLGQGPEFLTYFQNEAQLEKSRLLSDRFSAERPKGSFSTLEIQRTEQGDSAMYLCASSVVPRPGGEQFFGPGTRLTVL.

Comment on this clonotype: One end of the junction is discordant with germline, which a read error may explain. CDR3 in amino acids: CASSPSLANEQLF. The DNA of the CDR3 is TGTGCCAGCAGCCCTAGCTTAGCCAATGAGCAGCTCTTC. The chain uses TRBV9 and TRBJ2-1, with D maybe TRBD2 (5 bases). CDR3 length: 13 amino acids. From germline, CDR1 is SGDLS and CDR2 YYNGEE.

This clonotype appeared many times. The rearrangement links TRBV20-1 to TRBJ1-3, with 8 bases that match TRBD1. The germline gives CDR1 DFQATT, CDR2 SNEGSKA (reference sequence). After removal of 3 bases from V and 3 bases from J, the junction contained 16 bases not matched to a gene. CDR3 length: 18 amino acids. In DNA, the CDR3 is TGCAGTGCTAGCCCTTACGGGTCGCCAGGGGGCGTTGGAAACACCATATATTTT. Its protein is CSASPYGSPGGVGNTIYF.

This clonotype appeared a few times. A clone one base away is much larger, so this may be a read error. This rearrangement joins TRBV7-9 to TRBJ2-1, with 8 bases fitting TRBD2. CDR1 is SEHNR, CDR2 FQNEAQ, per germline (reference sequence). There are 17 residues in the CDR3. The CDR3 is CANSLMGLVYRLGEQFF. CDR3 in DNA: TGTGCCAACAGCTTAATGGGACTAGTATATCGTTTGGGTGAGCAGTTCTTC. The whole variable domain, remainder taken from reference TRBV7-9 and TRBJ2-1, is DTGVSQNPRHKITKRGQNVTFRCDPISEHNRLYWYRQTLGQGPEFLTYFQNEAQLEKSRLLSDRFSAERPKGSFSTLEIQRTEQGDSAMYLCANSLMGLVYRLGEQFFGPGTRLTVL.

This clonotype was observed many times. The CDR3 DNA follows: TGTGCCAGCAGTTTAGATTCAGGGCAGATGAACACTGAAGCTTTCTTT. This codes for CASSLDSGQMNTEAFF. The V call is TRBV12-3 or TRBV12-4, the J call TRBJ1-1; perhaps TRBD1 as D (5 bases). V was trimmed by 1 base and J by 0 bases, leaving 12 bases between them. The CDR3 has 16 amino acids.

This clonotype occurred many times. The CDR3 coding sequence is TGTGCCACCAGCGTCGGGGGGCAGCCGAACACTGAAGCTTTCTTT. Protein: CATSVGGQPNTEAFF. This chain connects TRBV15 to TRBJ1-1; the D gene is possibly TRBD1 (6 bases). V lost 5 bases to trimming and J lost 1 base, with 14 bases between them. The CDR3 runs 15 residues. In germline, CDR1 is LNHNV, CDR2 YYDKDF (reference sequence).

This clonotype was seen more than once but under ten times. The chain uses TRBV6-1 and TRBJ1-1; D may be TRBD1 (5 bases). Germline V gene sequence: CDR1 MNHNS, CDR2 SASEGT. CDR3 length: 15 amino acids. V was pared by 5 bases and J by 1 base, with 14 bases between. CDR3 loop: CASSPDTRGNTEAFF. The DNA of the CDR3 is TGTGCCAGCAGTCCTGATACAAGGGGGAACACTGAAGCTTTCTTT.

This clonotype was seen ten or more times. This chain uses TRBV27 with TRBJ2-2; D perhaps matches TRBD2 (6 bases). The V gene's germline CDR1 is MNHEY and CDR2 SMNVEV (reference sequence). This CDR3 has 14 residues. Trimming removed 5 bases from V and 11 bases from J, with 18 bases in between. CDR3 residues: CASSIRTGSGELFF. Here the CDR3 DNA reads TGTGCCAGCAGTATAAGGACGGGTAGCGGCGAGCTGTTTTTT.

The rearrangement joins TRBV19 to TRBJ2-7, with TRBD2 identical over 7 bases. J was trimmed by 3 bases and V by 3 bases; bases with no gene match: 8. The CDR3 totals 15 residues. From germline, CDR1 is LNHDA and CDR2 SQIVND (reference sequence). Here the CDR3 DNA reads TGTGCCAGTAGTATGTTGGCGGGAGAGATCTACGAGCAGTACTTC. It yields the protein CASSMLAGEIYEQYF.

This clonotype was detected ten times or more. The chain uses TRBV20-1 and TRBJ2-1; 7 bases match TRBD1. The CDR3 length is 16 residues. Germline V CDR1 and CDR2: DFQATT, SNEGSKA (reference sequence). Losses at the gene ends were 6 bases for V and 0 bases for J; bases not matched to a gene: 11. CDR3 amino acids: CSAYTQGQSSYNEQFF. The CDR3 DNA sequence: TGCAGTGCGTATACACAGGGGCAGAGCTCCTACAATGAGCAGTTCTTC.

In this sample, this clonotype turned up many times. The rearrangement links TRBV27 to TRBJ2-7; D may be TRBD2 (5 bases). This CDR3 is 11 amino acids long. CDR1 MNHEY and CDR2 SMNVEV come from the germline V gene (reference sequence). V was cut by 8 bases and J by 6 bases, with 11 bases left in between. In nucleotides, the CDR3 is TGTGCCAGCGGGCTAGAGGGCGAGCAGTACTTC. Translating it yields CASGLEGEQYF.

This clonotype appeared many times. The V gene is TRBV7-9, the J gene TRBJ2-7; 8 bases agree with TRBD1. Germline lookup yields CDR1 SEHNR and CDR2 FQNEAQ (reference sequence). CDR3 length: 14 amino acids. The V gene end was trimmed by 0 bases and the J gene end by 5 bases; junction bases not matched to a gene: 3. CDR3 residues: CASSLAGRGHEQYF. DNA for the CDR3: TGTGCCAGCAGCTTAGCCGGCAGGGGGCACGAGCAGTACTTC. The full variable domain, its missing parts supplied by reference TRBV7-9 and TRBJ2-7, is DTGVSQNPRHKITKRGQNVTFRCDPISEHNRLYWYRQTLGQGPEFLTYFQNEAQLEKSRLLSDRFSAERPKGSFSTLEIQRTEQGDSAMYLCASSLAGRGHEQYFGPGTRLTVT.

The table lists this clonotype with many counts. CDR3 DNA: TGTGCCAGCAGTTTATTTACAGGGGGCGCAGGTCTCCACGAGCAGTACTTC. Its protein is CASSLFTGGAGLHEQYF. The chain employs TRBV27 and TRBJ2-7, with TRBD1 matching over 9 bases. This CDR3 has 17 residues. Looked up from germline, CDR1 is MNHEY and CDR2 is SMNVEV (reference sequence). The V segment lost 1 base and the J segment 5 bases; nucleotides outside the gene matches: 12.

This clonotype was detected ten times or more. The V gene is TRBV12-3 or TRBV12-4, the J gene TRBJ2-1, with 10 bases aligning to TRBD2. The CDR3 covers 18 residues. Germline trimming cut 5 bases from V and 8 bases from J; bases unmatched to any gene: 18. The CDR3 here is CASSPPASGRSRGDEQFF. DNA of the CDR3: TGTGCCAGCAGTCCGCCTGCTAGCGGGAGATCCCGTGGGGATGAGCAGTTCTTC.